This T cell receptor beta chain was recorded in a study of blood T cell repertoires in COVID-19. Trimming at V came to 3 bases and at J to 6 bases, leaving 10 bases not matched to a gene. The CDR3 runs to 15 residues. Germline lookup yields CDR1 SGDLS and CDR2 YYNGEE. Generated by immunoSEQ multiplex PCR, the TCRdb table keeps only in-frame clones and is missing some. Of roughly 280,000 clones in the sample, around 92% were seen once. The receptor's source is an older woman who had recovered from COVID-19. The chain recombines TRBV9 with TRBJ2-7; 9 bases agree with TRBD1. The sequencing sample was made of PBMCs or T cells enriched from blood (not recorded which). CDR3 DNA sequence: TGTGCCAGCAGCGATCCGGGACAGGGAGTCTCCGAGCAGTACTTC. Its translation is CASSDPGQGVSEQYF.